This T cell receptor beta chain was found in a study of T-cell reconstitution after alpha-beta-depleted transplantation in children. Study results and limitations: The origin of alpha-beta T cells about two months after transplant was reportedly several hundred expanded graft clones. Some patients' high day-60 TCRbeta diversity was traced to surviving recipient T cells and thymic progenitors. The main origin of T-cell counts and diversity one year after transplant was newly produced T cells.

Germline CDR1 reads SQVTM; CDR2 reads ANQGSEA. Germline trimming cut 7 bases from V and 3 bases from J; bases unmatched to any gene: 8. This CDR3 region has 14 residues. The sample holds many counts of this clonotype. The antigen is undetermined. The TCRbeta library was prepared with unique molecular identifiers. TCRdb ran MiXCR on the PCR reads and lists one entry per CDR3 protein. The sample has some 600,000 distinct CDR3 sequences; about an eighth are singletons. The sequence was obtained from a male patient younger than 18 who had a stem cell transplant for acute myeloid leukemia, so the T cells may come from the graft donor. This chain connects TRBV29-1 to TRBJ2-3; 9 bases are a match to TRBD1. This specimen was PBMCs, mostly from graft donor cells, taken 360 days after TCRalphabeta/CD19-depleted stem cell transplant. CDR3 sequence (DNA): TGCAGCGCCAGGACAGGGGTTATGACAGATACGCAGTATTTT. Protein product: CSARTGVMTDTQYF.